The clone carrying this TCR beta chain appeared a few times. This record belongs to a study of T-cell reconstitution after alpha-beta-depleted transplantation in children. This CDR3 contains 16 residues. Trimming removed 3 bases at V and 2 bases at J, with 14 bases between. Germline values: CDR1 SEHNR, CDR2 FQNEAQ (reference sequence). During its preparation, the TCRbeta library received unique molecular identifiers. One entry per CDR3 protein results from TCRdb running MiXCR on the PCR reads. The table shows roughly 500,000 distinct CDR3 sequences, with 30% to 35% occurring only once. The source was PBMCs from the stem cell graft donor, collected from the stem cell graft. V usage is TRBV7-9 and J usage is TRBJ2-1, with D perhaps TRBD1 or TRBD2 (7 bases each). This TCR was sampled from a human donor who donated a stem cell graft to a child with aplastic anemia. This CDR3 is CASSFAGGGTYNEQFF. The CDR3, as DNA: TGTGCCAGCAGCTTTGCAGGGGGAGGGACCTACAATGAGCAGTTCTTC.